Listed below are T cell receptor beta chains from one sample, sequenced in a study of OX40 agonist ivuxolimab in advanced cancers. Repertoires were generated with immunoSEQ multiplex PCR, while TCRdb's copy carries only in-frame clones and drops some. Among some 75,000 clones, approximately 91% were seen once, and the ten largest hold roughly 0.7%. The sample consisted of CD4+ or CD8+ T cells sorted from blood, taken in a trial of the OX40 agonist ivuxolimab. The source is an adult with an advanced solid tumor such as melanoma, head and neck, liver or kidney cancer. CDR3s include the opening cysteine and the closing phenylalanine or tryptophan. D genes are given only for firm matches. A clone size is listed for some rows: how often the clone was seen (once, few, many), or a class if it is expanded.

d_gene: -; v_gene: TRBV2; j_gene: TRBJ2-4; abundance: -; CDR3nt: TGTGCCAGCAGTCGGGAAAGCGGTAACATTCAGTACTTC; CDR3aa: CASSRESGNIQYF
d_gene: TRBD1; v_gene: TRBV7-2; j_gene: TRBJ1-1; abundance: many; CDR3nt: TGTGCCAGCAGCTACAGGGGGGGCATGAACACTGAAGCTTTCTTT; CDR3aa: CASSYRGGMNTEAFF
d_gene: -; v_gene: TRBV6-4; j_gene: TRBJ1-1; abundance: -; CDR3nt: TGTGCCAGCTCCCGGGGAAAGGACACTGAAGCTTTCTTT; CDR3aa: CASSRGKDTEAFF
d_gene: -; v_gene: TRBV11-3; j_gene: TRBJ2-2; abundance: -; CDR3nt: TGTGCCAGCAGCTTAAGGGAAACCGGGGAGCTGTTTTTT; CDR3aa: CASSLRETGELFF
d_gene: -; v_gene: TRBV4-1; j_gene: TRBJ1-4; abundance: -; CDR3nt: TGCGCCAGCAGCCCGCCCGGGGCTCTAATGTTTTTT; CDR3aa: CASSPPGALMFF
d_gene: TRBD1; v_gene: TRBV5-1; j_gene: TRBJ2-7; abundance: -; CDR3nt: TGCGCCAGCAGCCCCGCGACAGGGGTGAGTGGAGAGCAGTACTTC; CDR3aa: CASSPATGVSGEQYF
d_gene: -; v_gene: TRBV9; j_gene: TRBJ1-6; abundance: -; CDR3nt: TGTGCCAGCAGCGTTGGCAATTATAATTCACCCCTCCACTTT; CDR3aa: CASSVGNYNSPLHF
d_gene: TRBD1; v_gene: TRBV5-1; j_gene: TRBJ2-7; abundance: -; CDR3nt: TGCGCCAGCAGCTCACTGACAGGGCCTTCCTACGAGCAGTACTTC; CDR3aa: CASSSLTGPSYEQYF
d_gene: -; v_gene: TRBV15; j_gene: TRBJ1-2; abundance: -; CDR3nt: TGTGCCACCAATCCGGACGGATCCTATGGCTACACCTTC; CDR3aa: CATNPDGSYGYTF
d_gene: -; v_gene: TRBV27; j_gene: TRBJ2-2; abundance: -; CDR3nt: TGTGCCAGCAGTGGGAACACCGGGGAGCTGTTTTTT; CDR3aa: CASSGNTGELFF
d_gene: -; v_gene: TRBV6-5; j_gene: TRBJ2-6; abundance: -; CDR3nt: TGTGCCAGCAGTTACGCAAGTACTGGGGCCAACGTCCTGACTTTC; CDR3aa: CASSYASTGANVLTF
d_gene: -; v_gene: TRBV6-1; j_gene: TRBJ2-2; abundance: -; CDR3nt: TGTGCCAGCAGTCTTACAGGGATTACCGGGGAGCTGTTTTTT; CDR3aa: CASSLTGITGELFF
d_gene: -; v_gene: TRBV5-1; j_gene: TRBJ1-2; abundance: few; CDR3nt: TGCGCCAGCAGCTTGCAGTTGGATTCTGGCTACACCTTC; CDR3aa: CASSLQLDSGYTF
d_gene: -; v_gene: TRBV2; j_gene: TRBJ2-2; abundance: -; CDR3nt: TGTGCCAGCAACCTAGAGCAGAACACCGGGGAGCTGTTTTTT; CDR3aa: CASNLEQNTGELFF
d_gene: -; v_gene: TRBV18; j_gene: TRBJ1-1; abundance: -; CDR3nt: TGTGCCAGCTCACCACTTCCGAACACTGAAGCTTTCTTT; CDR3aa: CASSPLPNTEAFF
d_gene: -; v_gene: TRBV4-2; j_gene: TRBJ2-7; abundance: -; CDR3nt: TGTGCCAGCAGCCAAGTAGTGGCTACCGAGCAGTACTTC; CDR3aa: CASSQVVATEQYF
d_gene: TRBD2; v_gene: TRBV5-6; j_gene: TRBJ2-7; abundance: -; CDR3nt: TGTGCCAGCAGCTCCCTAACAGCGGGAGTAACCTACGAGCAGTACTTC; CDR3aa: CASSSLTAGVTYEQYF
d_gene: -; v_gene: TRBV28; j_gene: TRBJ1-5; abundance: -; CDR3nt: TGTGCCAGCACCAGTGATTCTAGCAATCAGCCCCAGCATTTT; CDR3aa: CASTSDSSNQPQHF
d_gene: -; v_gene: TRBV7-9; j_gene: TRBJ1-4; abundance: -; CDR3nt: TGTGCCAGCAGCCAGAATGACGCCAATGAAAAACTGTTTTTT; CDR3aa: CASSQNDANEKLFF
d_gene: -; v_gene: TRBV7-2; j_gene: TRBJ1-2; abundance: -; CDR3nt: TGTGCCAGCAGCTTAGAGGCAGGGAGTGGCTACACCTTC; CDR3aa: CASSLEAGSGYTF
d_gene: -; v_gene: TRBV7-6; j_gene: TRBJ1-1; abundance: -; CDR3nt: TGTGCCAGCAGCTTAGGAGTCACTTACACTGAAGCTTTCTTT; CDR3aa: CASSLGVTYTEAFF
d_gene: -; v_gene: TRBV5-4; j_gene: TRBJ2-6; abundance: once; CDR3nt: TGTGCCAGCAGCAGAGAGGGCTCTGGGGCCAACGTCCTGACTTTC; CDR3aa: CASSREGSGANVLTF
d_gene: TRBD2; v_gene: TRBV6-6; j_gene: TRBJ2-7; abundance: -; CDR3nt: TGTGCCAGCACCCTGAGCGGGACTTCCTACGAGCAGTACTTC; CDR3aa: CASTLSGTSYEQYF
d_gene: -; v_gene: TRBV7-2; j_gene: TRBJ1-2; abundance: -; CDR3nt: TGTGCCAGCAGCGTGGAGGACAGCCACCGTTGGTATGGCTACACCTTC; CDR3aa: CASSVEDSHRWYGYTF
d_gene: -; v_gene: TRBV18; j_gene: TRBJ1-2; abundance: -; CDR3nt: TGTGCCAGCTCCTCGTATTCTAACTATGGCTACACCTTC; CDR3aa: CASSSYSNYGYTF
d_gene: -; v_gene: TRBV7-2; j_gene: TRBJ1-1; abundance: -; CDR3nt: TGTGCCAGCAGCTTAGGGCGACGGACGAACACTGAAGCTTTCTTT; CDR3aa: CASSLGRRTNTEAFF
d_gene: -; v_gene: TRBV27; j_gene: TRBJ1-1; abundance: -; CDR3nt: TGTGCCAGCAGTTTATCAGGCCCCATGAACACTGAAGCTTTCTTT; CDR3aa: CASSLSGPMNTEAFF
d_gene: -; v_gene: TRBV9; j_gene: TRBJ2-1; abundance: -; CDR3nt: TGTGCCAGCAGCGTAGGGGGTTATGCGGGGAATGAGCAGTTCTTC; CDR3aa: CASSVGGYAGNEQFF
d_gene: TRBD1; v_gene: TRBV6-6; j_gene: TRBJ2-7; abundance: -; CDR3nt: TGTGCCAGCCGCGGCTCCGGGACAGGCTCCTACGAGCAGTACTTC; CDR3aa: CASRGSGTGSYEQYF
d_gene: -; v_gene: TRBV11-2; j_gene: TRBJ2-7; abundance: -; CDR3nt: TGTGCCAGCAGCTTAGTGTCCAAATACGAGCAGTACTTC; CDR3aa: CASSLVSKYEQYF
d_gene: -; v_gene: TRBV9; j_gene: TRBJ2-2; abundance: once; CDR3nt: TGTGCCAGCAGGCCCGGGGGCGTGAACACCGGGGAGCTGTTTTTT; CDR3aa: CASRPGGVNTGELFF
d_gene: -; v_gene: TRBV5-1; j_gene: TRBJ2-3; abundance: few; CDR3nt: TGCGCCAGCAGCAGGTCTGGGGAGGATACGCAGTATTTT; CDR3aa: CASSRSGEDTQYF
d_gene: -; v_gene: TRBV6-6; j_gene: TRBJ2-2; abundance: -; CDR3nt: TGTGCCAGCAGTCACCCCGGGGAGCTGTTTTTT; CDR3aa: CASSHPGELFF
d_gene: TRBD1; v_gene: TRBV5-1; j_gene: TRBJ2-1; abundance: -; CDR3nt: TGCGCCAGCAGCGAACGGACAGGGTACAATGAGCAGTTCTTC; CDR3aa: CASSERTGYNEQFF
d_gene: -; v_gene: TRBV28; j_gene: TRBJ1-5; abundance: few; CDR3nt: TGTGCCAGCAGGCCCGACAGTCCGTGGCAGCCCCAGCATTTT; CDR3aa: CASRPDSPWQPQHF
d_gene: TRBD2; v_gene: TRBV27; j_gene: TRBJ2-1; abundance: once; CDR3nt: TGTGCCAGCAGTTTCGGCGAAGTGGGCGGGGGGGCAAATGAGCAGTTCTTC; CDR3aa: CASSFGEVGGGANEQFF
d_gene: -; v_gene: TRBV2; j_gene: TRBJ1-4; abundance: -; CDR3nt: TGTGCCAGCAGCCCTCGGGCAGGGGCAGCGACTAATGAAAAACTGTTTTTT; CDR3aa: CASSPRAGAATNEKLFF
d_gene: -; v_gene: TRBV30; j_gene: TRBJ2-3; abundance: -; CDR3nt: TGTGCCTGGACGCCCGGTACTCTCGGAGATACGCAGTATTTT; CDR3aa: CAWTPGTLGDTQYF
d_gene: -; v_gene: TRBV30; j_gene: TRBJ1-1; abundance: few; CDR3nt: TGTGCCTGGAGTCTTCTGAACACTGAAGCTTTCTTT; CDR3aa: CAWSLLNTEAFF
d_gene: -; v_gene: TRBV4-1; j_gene: TRBJ2-1; abundance: -; CDR3nt: TGCGCCAGCAGCCAGGGGTCTTCTAGTGGAATCCGCTCCTACAATGAGCAGTTCTTC; CDR3aa: CASSQGSSSGIRSYNEQFF
d_gene: -; v_gene: TRBV2; j_gene: TRBJ1-1; abundance: -; CDR3nt: TGTGCCAGCAGTGAAAGAAGGCCAAGGGCTATGAACACTGAAGCTTTCTTT; CDR3aa: CASSERRPRAMNTEAFF
d_gene: -; v_gene: TRBV27; j_gene: TRBJ1-1; abundance: -; CDR3nt: TGTGCCAGCAGTTTATCGTGGATGAACACTGAAGCTTTCTTT; CDR3aa: CASSLSWMNTEAFF
d_gene: TRBD2; v_gene: TRBV9; j_gene: TRBJ2-1; abundance: -; CDR3nt: TGTGCCAGCAGCTCCCTCCGAGGAGCGGGAGACAATGAGCAGTTCTTC; CDR3aa: CASSSLRGAGDNEQFF
d_gene: -; v_gene: TRBV18; j_gene: TRBJ2-1; abundance: -; CDR3nt: TGTGCCAGCTCACATAGACCGGGGCATGGGGACGATGAGCAGTTCTTC; CDR3aa: CASSHRPGHGDDEQFF
d_gene: -; v_gene: TRBV6-1; j_gene: TRBJ2-1; abundance: -; CDR3nt: TGTGCCAGCAGTGAAGTCTGGTTAGGCAATGAGCAGTTCTTC; CDR3aa: CASSEVWLGNEQFF
d_gene: TRBD1; v_gene: TRBV30; j_gene: TRBJ1-2; abundance: -; CDR3nt: TGTGCCGGACATACAGGGGAGTGGTCTGGCTACACCTTC; CDR3aa: CAGHTGEWSGYTF
d_gene: TRBD2; v_gene: TRBV5-1; j_gene: TRBJ2-5; abundance: -; CDR3nt: TGCGCCAGCAGCCCGGGGGACTACGAGTACCAAGAGACCCAGTACTTC; CDR3aa: CASSPGDYEYQETQYF
d_gene: -; v_gene: TRBV10-2; j_gene: TRBJ2-7; abundance: once; CDR3nt: TGCGCCAGCTCCACGTCCTACGAGCAGTACTTC; CDR3aa: CASSTSYEQYF
d_gene: TRBD2; v_gene: TRBV9; j_gene: TRBJ2-5; abundance: -; CDR3nt: TGTGCCAGCAGCGGGGGTTTTTTTAGCGGGGGACAGACCCAGTACTTC; CDR3aa: CASSGGFFSGGQTQYF
d_gene: TRBD1; v_gene: TRBV6-4; j_gene: TRBJ2-3; abundance: -; CDR3nt: TGTGCCAGCAGTCCCGGCCGTTGGGACAGGGCATCAGATACGCAGTATTTT; CDR3aa: CASSPGRWDRASDTQYF
d_gene: -; v_gene: TRBV6-6; j_gene: TRBJ1-5; abundance: once; CDR3nt: TGTGCCAGCAGTTACGGTGGTTATAGCAATCAGCCCCAGCATTTT; CDR3aa: CASSYGGYSNQPQHF
d_gene: -; v_gene: TRBV27; j_gene: TRBJ1-1; abundance: -; CDR3nt: TGTGCCAGCAGTCCCAGAGTCGGACCTGTAGGACCCTTGAACACTGAAGCTTTCTTT; CDR3aa: CASSPRVGPVGPLNTEAFF
d_gene: -; v_gene: TRBV4-1; j_gene: TRBJ1-1; abundance: -; CDR3nt: TGCGCCAGCAGCCAAGCCAGCTTAATGAACACTGAAGCTTTCTTT; CDR3aa: CASSQASLMNTEAFF
d_gene: -; v_gene: TRBV9; j_gene: TRBJ2-5; abundance: -; CDR3nt: TGTGCCAGCAGCGTAGGTGTGGGGGGTGCTGAGACCCAGTACTTC; CDR3aa: CASSVGVGGAETQYF
d_gene: TRBD1; v_gene: TRBV4-1; j_gene: TRBJ2-2; abundance: -; CDR3nt: TGCGCCAGCTCGGACAGGGGGAACACCGGGGAGCTGTTTTTT; CDR3aa: CASSDRGNTGELFF
d_gene: TRBD1; v_gene: TRBV2; j_gene: TRBJ2-1; abundance: -; CDR3nt: TGTGCCAGCAGTGGTGGGACAGGGGGTGAGCAGTTCTTC; CDR3aa: CASSGGTGGEQFF
d_gene: -; v_gene: TRBV5-4; j_gene: TRBJ2-7; abundance: -; CDR3nt: TGTGCCAGCAGCTTGCAAGACTCCTACGAGCAGTACTTC; CDR3aa: CASSLQDSYEQYF
d_gene: -; v_gene: TRBV15; j_gene: TRBJ1-6; abundance: once; CDR3nt: TGTGCCACCAGCAGAGATAGAGGTTCACCCCTCCACTTT; CDR3aa: CATSRDRGSPLHF
d_gene: TRBD2; v_gene: TRBV5-6; j_gene: TRBJ2-5; abundance: -; CDR3nt: TGTGCCAGCAGCTTTAGCGGGGGCCAAGAGACCCAGTACTTC; CDR3aa: CASSFSGGQETQYF
d_gene: -; v_gene: TRBV28; j_gene: TRBJ1-1; abundance: -; CDR3nt: TGTGCCAGCAGTTTATCGCAGGTAGCTAACACTGAAGCTTTCTTT; CDR3aa: CASSLSQVANTEAFF